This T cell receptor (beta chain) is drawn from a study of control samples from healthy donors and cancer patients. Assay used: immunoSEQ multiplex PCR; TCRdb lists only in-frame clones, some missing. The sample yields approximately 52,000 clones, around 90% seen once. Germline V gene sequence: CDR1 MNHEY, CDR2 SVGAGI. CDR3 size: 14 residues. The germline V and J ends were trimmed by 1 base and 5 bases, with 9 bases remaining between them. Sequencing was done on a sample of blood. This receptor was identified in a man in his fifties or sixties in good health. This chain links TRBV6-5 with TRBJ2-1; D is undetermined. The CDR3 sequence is CASSYLDENNEQFF. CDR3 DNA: TGTGCCAGCAGTTACTTAGACGAAAACAATGAGCAGTTCTTC.